This T cell receptor beta chain derives from a study of blood T cell repertoires in COVID-19. Germline values: CDR1 MNHEY, CDR2 SVGAGI. The CDR3 consists of 15 residues. The junction had 4 bases not matched to a gene; V was cut back by 2 bases and J by 5 bases. Assay used: immunoSEQ multiplex PCR; TCRdb lists only in-frame clones, some missing. Among over 110,000 clones listed, about 79% were seen once. The clonotype was recovered from a man aged 55 to 69 with active or convalescent COVID-19. The rearrangement joins TRBV6-5 to TRBJ1-1; 11 bases match TRBD1. The sequencing input was peripheral blood. The CDR3 loop reads CASSYGQGASTEAFF. Written as DNA, the CDR3 is TGTGCCAGCAGTTACGGACAGGGGGCAAGTACTGAAGCTTTCTTT.